Shown below are 16 T cell receptor beta chains from a single sample sequenced in a study of T-cell reconstitution after alpha-beta-depleted transplantation in children. Preparation of the TCRbeta library used unique molecular identifiers. Each CDR3 protein gets one entry after TCRdb re-called the PCR reads with MiXCR. Here the sample spans 780,000 or so distinct CDR3 sequences, 15% to 20% being singletons. The material was PBMCs, mostly from graft donor cells, obtained 360 days after TCRalphabeta/CD19-depleted stem cell transplant. These receptors were obtained from a male patient under 18 who had a stem cell transplant for acute lymphoblastic leukemia, so the T cells may come from the graft donor.

The V and J genes are TRBV20-1 and TRBJ2-1, with D perhaps assigned TRBD1 or TRBD2 (5 bases each). The CDR3 length is 17 residues. The germline gives CDR1 DFQATT, CDR2 SNEGSKA (reference sequence). V gave up 1 base and J gave up 6 bases, with 22 bases separating them. CDR3 nucleotides: TGCAGTGCTAGAGGTGCTCTAGTGGATACGAGGGGCAATGAGCAGTTCTTC. It translates to CSARGALVDTRGNEQFF.

The chain joins TRBV5-1 to TRBJ2-2, with D hard to call. The germline gives CDR1 SGHRS, CDR2 YFSETQ. Trimming cost V 1 base and J 4 bases, with 8 bases left between them. The CDR3 loop spans 14 amino acids. The CDR3 DNA follows: TGCGCCAGCAGCTTGAGGACGGGCACCGGGGAGCTGTTTTTT. Protein: CASSLRTGTGELFF.

The chain employs TRBV18 and TRBJ2-5; 9 positions match TRBD1. Germline values: CDR1 KGHSH, CDR2 LQKENI. V was pared by 3 bases and J by 3 bases, with 8 bases of the junction left unmatched. CDR3 length: 16 amino acids. CDR3: CASSPLPGTGKETQYF. CDR3 bases: TGTGCCAGCTCACCCCTTCCCGGGACAGGGAAAGAGACCCAGTACTTC. The entire variable domain, with the rest obtained from reference TRBV18 and TRBJ2-5, is as follows: NAGVMQNPRHLVRRRGQEARLRCSPMKGHSHVYWYRQLPEEGLKFMVYLQKENIIDESGMPKERFSAEFPKEGPSILRIQQVVRGDSAAYFCASSPLPGTGKETQYFGPGTRLLVL.

This sequence joins TRBV28 and TRBJ2-5; TRBD2 aligns across 7 bases. V dropped 7 bases and J dropped 3; count of bases not matched to a gene: 11. CDR1 is MDHEN and CDR2 is SYDVKM in the germline V gene. CDR3 size: 15 residues. The DNA for the CDR3 is TGTGCCAGCATCTCTGGGGGGGAGGGCGAAGAGACCCAGTACTTC. This gives the protein CASISGGEGEETQYF.

V gene TRBV11-1 combines with J gene TRBJ2-2, with D possibly TRBD1 on 5 matching bases. The CDR3 has 18 amino acids. V was trimmed by 4 bases and J by 1 base, leaving 19 bases between them. Per the germline V gene, CDR1 is SGHAT and CDR2 is FQDESV (reference sequence). CDR3 coding DNA: TGTGCCAGCAGCTCCTCCGGCCCAGGGCTGTGGAACACCGGGGAGCTGTTTTTT. This translates into CASSSSGPGLWNTGELFF.

This clonotype showed up many times. V and J are TRBV6-2 or TRBV6-3 and TRBJ1-1; D uncertain. Per germline, CDR1 MNHEY and CDR2 SVGEGT. Trimming took 4 bases from V and 2 from J, leaving 11 bases between them. The CDR3 is made up of 14 amino acids. In DNA, the CDR3 is TGTGCCAGCAGTTCGTGGACGGTAAACACTGAAGCTTTCTTT. Its translation: CASSSWTVNTEAFF.

This clonotype was recorded at least ten times. The chain has TRBV6-2 or TRBV6-3 and TRBJ2-3, with D tentatively TRBD1 or TRBD2 (5 bases each). Between the trimmed V and J ends, which lost 0 bases and 2 bases, there was a span of 12 bases. This CDR3 has 16 amino acids. Germline V CDR1 and CDR2: MNHEY, SVGEGT. CDR3: CASSYSAPGTTDTQYF. The DNA for the CDR3 is TGTGCCAGCAGTTACTCGGCCCCGGGGACCACAGATACGCAGTATTTT.

A single count supports this clonotype. The genes are TRBV11-1 and TRBJ2-1; 16 bases map to TRBD2. CDR1 is SGHAT and CDR2 is FQDESV in the germline V gene (reference sequence). After removal of 1 base from V and 5 bases from J, the junction contained 5 bases not matched to a gene. CDR3 length: 18 residues. DNA for the CDR3: TGTGCCAGCAGCTTAGGGGGACTAGCGGGAGGGCCCGACAATGAGCAGTTCTTC. Encoded protein: CASSLGGLAGGPDNEQFF.

The chain combines TRBV11-2 with TRBJ2-1, with 7 bases lining up with TRBD2. The CDR3 is made up of 17 amino acids. Germline V gene lookup returns CDR1 SGHAT and CDR2 FQNNGV. J was trimmed by 3 bases and V by 2 bases; bases with no gene match: 10. Written as DNA, the CDR3 is TGTGCCAGCAGCTTATCGGTACTAGCGCAGAACTACAATGAGCAGTTCTTC. Amino acid sequence: CASSLSVLAQNYNEQFF. Full variable domain (remainder filled in from reference TRBV11-2 and TRBJ2-1): EAGVAQSPRYKIIEKRQSVAFWCNPISGHATLYWYQQILGQGPKLLIQFQNNGVVDDSQLPKDRFSAERLKGVDSTLKIQPAKLEDSAVYLCASSLSVLAQNYNEQFFGPGTRLTVL.

For the CDR3, the DNA is TGTGCCAGCAGTTTTTATAGCGGGACTGCCGAGCAGTACTTC. This encodes CASSFYSGTAEQYF. The rearrangement links TRBV27 to TRBJ2-7, with TRBD2 matching over 8 bases. Germline CDR1 MNHEY, CDR2 SMNVEV (reference sequence). V lost 3 bases and J lost 6; bases outside the gene matches: 7. The CDR3 covers 14 residues.

This clonotype was detected many times. V and J are TRBV6-5 and TRBJ2-3; the D call may be TRBD1 or TRBD2 (5 bases each). CDR1 and CDR2 from the germline V gene are MNHEY and SVGAGI. The V and J ends lost 4 bases and 2 bases respectively, with 16 bases between them. The CDR3 sequence is 16 residues long. The CDR3 is CASSSAPGPFTDTQYF. The CDR3 region has the DNA TGTGCCAGCAGTTCAGCTCCGGGACCTTTCACAGATACGCAGTATTTT.

The chain joins TRBV10-2 to TRBJ2-7; no reliable D call. CDR3 size: 19 residues. Trimming took off 4 bases at V and 0 bases at J, with 25 bases between the two ends. Germline loops: CDR1 WSHSY, CDR2 SAAADI. The CDR3 coding sequence is TGCGCCAGCAGTGTCCCGTTCAGTGGGCAGCCGAGGAGCTCCTACGAGCAGTACTTC. Translation: CASSVPFSGQPRSSYEQYF.

The rearrangement uses TRBV18 and TRBJ1-6; 10 bases fit TRBD1. V was clipped by 3 bases and J by 7 bases; unmatched bases: 3. From germline, CDR1 is KGHSH and CDR2 LQKENI. CDR3 length equals 15 residues. The CDR3 loop reads CASSPAGQGNSPLHF. The CDR3 coding sequence is TGTGCCAGCTCACCCGCGGGACAGGGGAATTCACCCCTCCACTTT.

The chain combines TRBV24-1 with TRBJ2-3, with D tentatively TRBD2 (6 bases). CDR1 is KGHDR and CDR2 is SFDVKD in the germline V gene. V was shortened by 4 bases and J by 2 bases, with 15 bases between the two germline ends. The CDR3 is made up of 16 amino acids. The chain's CDR3 is CATSDPGTGTTDTQYF. CDR3 DNA sequence: TGTGCCACCAGTGACCCCGGGACTGGAACCACAGATACGCAGTATTTT.

This clonotype was counted at least ten times. This rearrangement joins TRBV12-3 or TRBV12-4 to TRBJ2-7; the match to TRBD2 covers 10 bases. The V and J ends lost 3 bases and 2 bases, in that order; junction bases with no gene match: 4. The CDR3 is made up of 15 amino acids. CDR3 in amino acids: CASSLTSGPTYEQYF. The CDR3 DNA sequence: TGTGCCAGCAGTTTGACTAGCGGGCCTACCTACGAGCAGTACTTC.

This clonotype appeared a single time. V usage is TRBV25-1 and J usage is TRBJ2-1; 11 bases match TRBD2. The CDR3 covers 16 residues. Germline CDR1 and CDR2: MGHDK and SYGVNS. V shed 3 bases, J shed 2 bases, and the junction held 3 bases outside the gene matches. DNA of the CDR3: TGTGCCAGCAGTGAGAAGACTAGCGGGACCTACAATGAGCAGTTCTTC. It specifies CASSEKTSGTYNEQFF.